The 18 T cell receptor beta chains given below trace back to one sample, sequenced in a study of PD-L1 blockade in urothelial cancer. TCRdb's table, derived via immunoSEQ multiplex PCR, lists solely in-frame clones and lacks some. The sample shows about 81,000 clones, 70% to 90% of them seen only once. Time point meaning: pretreatment peripheral blood. The sample consisted of PBMCs, taken around atezolizumab (anti-PD-L1) treatment. The source is a man aged 40-49 years with urothelial cancer.

This clone has a handful of counts. The CDR3 DNA reads TGTGCCAGCAGCGTGGCGGGAGGGATCTACGAGCAGTACTTC. Amino acids: CASSVAGGIYEQYF. The rearrangement uses TRBV9 and TRBJ2-7; 9 bases match TRBD2. The germline gives CDR1 SGDLS, CDR2 YYNGEE. The V gene end was trimmed by 2 bases and the J gene end by 3 bases; junction bases not matched to a gene: 3. The CDR3 spans 14 residues.

CDR3 sequence (DNA): TGTGCCAGCAGCTTAGCGGGGGGGGTCGAGCAGTACTTC. Its protein is CASSLAGGVEQYF. The chain carries TRBV13 and TRBJ2-7, with 8 positions matching TRBD2. Losses at the gene ends were 1 base for V and 6 bases for J; bases not matched to a gene: 2. Germline assignment: CDR1 PRHDT and CDR2 FYEKMQ (reference sequence). This CDR3 is 13 amino acids long.

The CDR3 is CASSSNGLAVYNEQFF. CDR3 DNA sequence: TGTGCCAGCAGTTCGAACGGACTAGCAGTATACAATGAGCAGTTCTTC. V gene TRBV28 combines with J gene TRBJ2-1; TRBD2 matches at 8 bases. V gave up 4 bases and J gave up 4 bases; unmatched junction bases: 9. The germline gives CDR1 MDHEN, CDR2 SYDVKM. The CDR3 covers 16 residues. Filled out from reference TRBV28 and TRBJ2-1, the complete variable domain reads DVKVTQSSRYLVKRTGEKVFLECVQDMDHENMFWYRQDPGLGLRLIYFSYDVKMKEKGDIPEGYSVSREKKERFSLILESASTNQTSMYLCASSSNGLAVYNEQFFGPGTRLTVL.

The chain recombines TRBV5-4 with TRBJ2-3, with TRBD1 as a possible D gene (6 bases). Between the trimmed V and J ends, which lost 6 bases and 0 bases, there was a span of 14 bases. This CDR3 is built from 15 residues. Germline CDR1 and CDR2: SGHNT and YYREEE (reference sequence). The CDR3 DNA sequence: TGTGCCAGCATCCCAGGGGCAGGTAGCACAGATACGCAGTATTTT. Protein: CASIPGAGSTDTQYF.

This chain joins TRBV19 and TRBJ1-5, with D possibly TRBD1 on 6 matching bases. Germline assignment: CDR1 LNHDA and CDR2 SQIVND (reference sequence). This CDR3 region has 15 residues. Trimming left V 7 bases short and J 2 bases short, with 15 bases between. The CDR3 is CASTESGVGNQPQHF. The DNA for the CDR3 is TGTGCCAGTACCGAATCAGGGGTAGGCAATCAGCCCCAGCATTTT. The entire variable domain, with the rest obtained from reference TRBV19 and TRBJ1-5, is as follows: DGGITQSPKYLFRKEGQNVTLSCEQNLNHDAMYWYRQDPGQGLRLIYYSQIVNDFQKGDIAEGYSVSREKKESFPLTVTSAQKNPTAFYLCASTESGVGNQPQHFGDGTRLSIL.

The CDR3 region is CASSLAGRTSDYEQYF. CDR3 in DNA: TGCGCCAGCAGCCTCGCGGGCAGGACTAGCGACTACGAGCAGTACTTC. V gene TRBV4-1 combines with J gene TRBJ2-7, with 9 bases lining up with TRBD2. The junction had 10 bases not matched to a gene; V was cut back by 4 bases and J by 3 bases. The CDR3 totals 16 residues. Looked up from germline, CDR1 is MGHRA and CDR2 is YSYEKL.

This chain links TRBV11-3 with TRBJ1-5; D ambiguous. The CDR3 runs 12 residues. V lost 1 base, J lost 9 bases, and 7 bases lay in between. Germline V gene data show CDR1 as SGHNT and CDR2 as YENEEA. CDR3 sequence reads: CASSLALLPQHF. In DNA, the CDR3 is TGTGCCAGCAGCTTAGCCCTATTGCCCCAGCATTTT.

V gene TRBV7-6 combines with J gene TRBJ2-2, with TRBD1 matching 9 bases. This CDR3 contains 15 residues. Germline-derived CDR1 and CDR2 are SGHVS and FNYEAQ. J lost 6 bases, V lost 5 bases, and 7 bases had no gene match. The chain's CDR3 is CASSLRQGVPGELFF. In nucleotides, the CDR3 is TGTGCCAGCAGCCTCCGACAGGGGGTTCCCGGGGAGCTGTTTTTT.

The chain combines TRBV27 with TRBJ2-2; 9 nucleotides match TRBD1. The CDR3 contains 17 residues. The germline V gene has CDR1 MNHEY and CDR2 SMNVEV (reference sequence). Trimming at V came to 0 bases and at J to 6 bases, leaving 8 bases not matched to a gene. CDR3 in amino acids: CASSLSGGTGPAGELFF. CDR3 DNA sequence: TGTGCCAGCAGTTTATCAGGCGGGACAGGGCCGGCCGGGGAGCTGTTTTTT.

The genes are TRBV29-1 and TRBJ2-7; a weak D match, TRBD2 (6 bases). V was trimmed by 5 bases and J by 4 bases, leaving 18 bases between them. Germline CDR1 is SQVTM and CDR2 is ANQGSEA. CDR3 length equals 14 residues. CDR3: CSVFRGPGGYEQYF. In nucleotides, the CDR3 is TGCAGCGTTTTCCGGGGACCCGGAGGGTACGAGCAGTACTTC.

The chain carries TRBV5-1 and TRBJ2-7; tentatively, D is TRBD1 (7 bases). This CDR3 comprises 18 residues. CDR1 and CDR2 (germline): SGHRS, YFSETQ. V lost 2 bases and J lost 7, with 28 bases in between. CDR3 protein: CASSLRTRTGGAIGEQYF. DNA of the CDR3: TGCGCCAGCAGCTTAAGGACACGGACAGGAGGGGCCATAGGGGAGCAGTACTTC.

The rearrangement links TRBV28 to TRBJ2-7; 9 positions match TRBD1. The germline V gene encodes CDR1 MDHEN and CDR2 SYDVKM. With 5 bases clipped from V and 4 bases from J, the junction kept 15 bases outside the gene matches. The CDR3 is 17 residues long. CDR3 sequence reads: CASSPSVYGTGRYEQYF. CDR3 nucleotides: TGTGCCAGCAGTCCGTCCGTCTACGGGACAGGGCGGTACGAGCAGTACTTC.

This chain connects TRBV18 to TRBJ2-1, with 7 bases that match TRBD2. The germline V gene encodes CDR1 KGHSH and CDR2 LQKENI. V lost 3 bases, J lost 7 bases, and 6 bases stayed unmatched. The CDR3 sequence is 14 residues long. The CDR3 sequence: CASSPGGRANEQFF. The DNA of the CDR3 is TGTGCCAGCTCACCTGGCGGGAGAGCTAATGAGCAGTTCTTC.

This clone was seen only a few times. The J gene is TRBJ1-1, the V gene TRBV7-2, with no clear D. This CDR3 is built from 12 residues. Trimming took off 3 bases at V and 8 bases at J, with 10 bases between the two ends. Germline-derived CDR1 and CDR2 are SGHTA and FQGNSA. CDR3 region: CASSLRKAEAFF. CDR3 sequence (DNA): TGTGCCAGCAGCTTGCGGAAAGCCGAAGCTTTCTTT.

The chain carries TRBV14 and TRBJ2-5; D may be TRBD1 (6 bases). This CDR3 has 14 amino acids. The V gene's germline CDR1 is SGHDN and CDR2 FVKESK. Trimming pared 4 bases from V and 2 bases from J, leaving 11 bases between. This CDR3 reads CASSRNRAQETQYF. The CDR3 DNA follows: TGTGCCAGCAGCCGAAACAGGGCTCAAGAGACCCAGTACTTC.

The chain combines TRBV6-5 with TRBJ1-2, with 8 bases matching TRBD1. The V gene's germline CDR1 is MNHEY and CDR2 SVGAGI. The CDR3 contains 14 residues. V lost 5 bases and J lost 4; bases outside the gene matches: 6. In nucleotides, the CDR3 is TGTGCCAGCAGTCCAGGACAGGGAGGCTATGGCTACACCTTC. Its translation is CASSPGQGGYGYTF.

This clone was observed once. The rearrangement uses TRBV4-1 and TRBJ2-2, with 10 bases matching TRBD2. The CDR3 loop spans 18 amino acids. Germline CDR1 and CDR2: MGHRA and YSYEKL. V lost 4 bases and J lost 6; bases outside the gene matches: 14. Here the CDR3 reads CASSLGLAEGGRSGELFF. For the CDR3, the DNA is TGCGCCAGCAGCCTCGGACTAGCGGAGGGGGGGAGGTCCGGGGAGCTGTTTTTT.

This chain joins TRBV6-5 and TRBJ1-2, with 12 bases matching TRBD1. Germline V CDR1 and CDR2: MNHEY, SVGAGI. The V segment lost 4 bases and the J segment 4 bases; nucleotides outside the gene matches: 7. CDR3 length: 16 amino acids. The CDR3 is CASSSPGTGGSYGYTF. CDR3 nucleotide sequence: TGTGCCAGCAGTTCGCCAGGGACAGGGGGCAGCTATGGCTACACCTTC.